This T cell receptor (beta chain) was documented in a study of cytomegalovirus exposure and HLA in healthy donors. V was pared by 4 bases and J by 5 bases, with 5 bases of the junction left unmatched. The CDR3 covers 14 residues. Germline CDR1 reads SGHRS; CDR2 reads YFSETQ. The table lists this clone with a few counts. Its specificity is not known. Study-level findings and limits: TCR beta V segments were, for the most part, productive about 87% or about 30% of the time in an earlier analysis.

The PCR made use of 60 Vbeta and 13 Jbeta primers. Repertoires were generated with immunoSEQ multiplex PCR, while TCRdb's copy carries only in-frame clones and drops some. The sample contains some 130,000 clones, 60% to 80% of which appear only once. The source of this sequence is a male donor in good health and CMV-seronegative. The sequencing sample was made of PBMCs. J is TRBJ1-4 and V is TRBV5-1; 7 bases are a match to TRBD1. The CDR3 nucleotides read TGCGCCAGCAGCGCGGGACAGTTAAATGAAAAACTGTTTTTT. Amino acid sequence: CASSAGQLNEKLFF.